This record covers a single TCR beta chain. What it recognizes is unknown. These data are taken from a study of T cell repertoires in aging, cancer and after chemotherapy. On the study more broadly: Donor ages fell into six groups from 30 or younger up to 70 or older. Approximately 9.6 million TCR reads were in the whole dataset. Study outcomes and limitations: Hematological cancer patients had lymphoid organ infiltration that may impair thymic emigration or T cell expansion. Age-matched healthy donors had significantly more diverse, less clonal blood TCR repertoires than untreated cancer patients.

TRB rearrangements spanning V, D and J were amplified using mixed TRB-A/B primers. TCRdb ran MiXCR on the multiplex PCR reads and lists one entry per CDR3 protein. In the table there are 1,400 or so distinct CDR3 sequences, 64% of which are singletons. Peripheral blood genomic DNA, not sorted cells or RNA, was the template. Unmatched junction bases numbered 8, after V lost 1 base and J lost 0 bases. The germline gives CDR1 SGHNT, CDR2 YYREEE (reference sequence). The CDR3 covers 18 residues. The chain is built from TRBV5-4 and TRBJ2-2; 8 positions agree with TRBD2. This receptor was identified in a human donor with a blood cancer. The sample consisted of blood. CDR3 in DNA: TGTGCCAGCAGCTTGTACCCAGCGGGGGCCTCGAACACCGGGGAGCTGTTTTTT. This translates into CASSLYPAGASNTGELFF.